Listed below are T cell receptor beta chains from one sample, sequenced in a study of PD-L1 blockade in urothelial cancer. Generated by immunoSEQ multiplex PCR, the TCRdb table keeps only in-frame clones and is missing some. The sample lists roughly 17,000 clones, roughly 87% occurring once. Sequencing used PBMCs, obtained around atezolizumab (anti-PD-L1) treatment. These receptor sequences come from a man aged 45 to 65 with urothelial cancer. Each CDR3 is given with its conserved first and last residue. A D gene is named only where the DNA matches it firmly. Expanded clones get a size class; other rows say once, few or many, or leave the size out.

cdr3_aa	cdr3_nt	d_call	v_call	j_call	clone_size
CASSQGPELHEQFF	TGCGCCAGCAGCCAAGGTCCGGAGTTGCATGAGCAGTTCTTC	.	TRBV4-3	TRBJ2-1	.
CAWSRSWVGETQYF	TGTGCCTGGAGCCGAAGTTGGGTCGGGGAGACCCAGTACTTC	.	TRBV30	TRBJ2-5	few
CAWSVGGDYGYTF	TGTGCCTGGAGTGTAGGCGGTGACTATGGCTACACCTTC	.	TRBV30	TRBJ1-2	.
CAISAPTGAAFF	TGTGCCATCAGTGCGCCGACAGGGGCAGCTTTCTTT	TRBD1	TRBV10-3	TRBJ1-1	once
CASSRGPGNQPQHF	TGTGCCAGCAGCCGAGGCCCTGGCAATCAGCCCCAGCATTTT	.	TRBV7-9	TRBJ1-5	.
CASSLAEGLRGGYTF	TGTGCCAGCAGCTTGGCTGAGGGACTTCGGGGGGGCTACACCTTC	.	TRBV5-6	TRBJ1-2	.
CASSPYNEQFF	TGTGCCAGCAGCCCATACAATGAGCAGTTCTTC	.	TRBV2	TRBJ2-1	.
CASSVGQLAKNIQYF	TGTGCCAGCAGCGTCGGACAGCTAGCCAAAAACATTCAGTACTTC	.	TRBV2	TRBJ2-4	.
CASSLRLAGAGEQFF	TGTGCCAGCAGTCTCAGACTAGCGGGAGCGGGTGAGCAGTTCTTC	TRBD2	TRBV27	TRBJ2-1	.
CASRSQSQGLGEQYF	TGTGCCAGTAGATCCCAATCACAGGGGTTAGGGGAGCAGTACTTC	TRBD1	TRBV19	TRBJ2-7	once
CASSGTYNEQFF	TGTGCCAGCAGTGGGACTTACAATGAGCAGTTCTTC	.	TRBV2	TRBJ2-1	.
CVSSPLELAYGYTF	TGTGTCAGCAGCCCACTAGAGCTGGCCTATGGCTACACCTTC	.	TRBV7-8	TRBJ1-2	.
CASSALAGSYEQYF	TGTGCCAGCAGTGCCCTAGCGGGGTCCTACGAGCAGTACTTC	TRBD2	TRBV6-1	TRBJ2-7	.
CASMGGTEAFF	TGTGCCAGCATGGGGGGCACTGAAGCTTTCTTT	.	TRBV7-9	TRBJ1-1	once
CASSPESGTGELFF	TGTGCCAGCAGCCCGGAATCGGGGACCGGGGAGCTGTTTTTT	.	TRBV9	TRBJ2-2	.
CASSHPSGAPFTDTQYF	TGCGCCAGCAGCCACCCAAGCGGGGCCCCCTTCACAGATACGCAGTATTTT	TRBD2	TRBV4-1	TRBJ2-3	.
CASSPGQNRTGELFF	TGTGCCAGCAGTCCGGGACAGAATAGAACCGGGGAGCTGTTTTTT	.	TRBV21-1	TRBJ2-2	.
CAGGQGARLYNSPLHF	TGTGCCGGCGGACAGGGGGCCCGCCTCTATAATTCACCCCTCCACTTT	TRBD1	TRBV6-4	TRBJ1-6	.
CASGRGLAGGIFTKQYF	TGTGCTAGTGGCCGCGGACTAGCGGGGGGGATTTTTACGAAGCAGTACTTC	TRBD2	TRBV12-5	TRBJ2-7	.
CASSLTGSQPQHF	TGTGCCAGCAGCTTAACAGGGAGTCAGCCCCAGCATTTT	.	TRBV7-3	TRBJ1-5	.
CASSSSTGTGGQYF	TGTGCCAGCAGCTCATCAACCGGGACAGGGGGCCAGTACTTC	TRBD1	TRBV11-2	TRBJ2-5	.
CASRDWTGETQHF	TGCGCCAGCAGGGACTGGACAGGGGAAACCCAGCATTTT	TRBD1	TRBV10-2	TRBJ1-5	.
CASSQEGGGPGYGYTF	TGCGCCAGCAGCCAAGAAGGCGGGGGGCCCGGCTATGGCTACACCTTC	.	TRBV4-3	TRBJ1-2	.
CASSFGTGDNSPLHF	TGCGCCAGCAGCTTTGGGACAGGGGATAATTCACCCCTCCACTTT	TRBD1	TRBV5-1	TRBJ1-6	.
CASSERFSGGYLWQYF	TGTGCCAGCAGTGAACGGTTTAGCGGGGGATATCTCTGGCAGTACTTC	TRBD2	TRBV6-1	TRBJ2-7	.
CASKREGWETQYF	TGTGCCAGCAAGCGGGAGGGCTGGGAGACCCAGTACTTC	TRBD2	TRBV7-7	TRBJ2-5	once
CASSLDPGYEQYF	TGCGCCAGCAGCTTGGACCCGGGCTACGAGCAGTACTTC	.	TRBV5-1	TRBJ2-7	.
CASSLPLAVGETQYF	TGTGCCAGCAGCTTACCACTAGCGGTGGGGGAGACCCAGTACTTC	TRBD2	TRBV7-9	TRBJ2-5	.
CASSLYRGPETQYF	TGTGCCAGCAGCTTGTATAGGGGTCCAGAGACCCAGTACTTC	.	TRBV5-4	TRBJ2-5	.
CSATTGVGTEAFF	TGCAGCGCCACGACAGGGGTGGGCACTGAAGCTTTCTTT	TRBD1	TRBV29-1	TRBJ1-1	.
CASSLAGLNEQFF	TGCGCCAGCAGCCTAGCGGGTTTGAATGAGCAGTTCTTC	TRBD2	TRBV5-1	TRBJ2-1	few
CASSPENQGSGYTF	TGTGCCAGCTCACCAGAGAACCAGGGTAGTGGCTACACCTTC	.	TRBV18	TRBJ1-2	.
CASSLGGGMAEAFF	TGCGCCAGCAGCTTGGGGGGCGGCATGGCTGAAGCTTTCTTT	.	TRBV5-1	TRBJ1-1	.
CASGGTSGPYNEQFF	TGTGCCAGCGGGGGGACTAGCGGACCCTACAATGAGCAGTTCTTC	TRBD2	TRBV6-1	TRBJ2-1	.
CASSPRTSGSGETQYF	TGTGCCAGCAGCCCGAGGACTAGCGGGAGTGGAGAGACCCAGTACTTC	TRBD2	TRBV7-8	TRBJ2-5	.
CASSAPGQGAKSLHF	TGTGCCAGCAGTGCACCGGGACAGGGGGCAAAATCCCTCCACTTT	TRBD1	TRBV2	TRBJ1-6	few
CASSTPDRGRGEQYF	TGTGCCAGCAGTACTCCGGACAGGGGGCGCGGCGAGCAGTACTTC	TRBD1	TRBV28	TRBJ2-7	.
CASSMGQPYEQYF	TGTGCCAGTAGTATGGGACAGCCCTACGAGCAGTACTTC	TRBD1	TRBV19	TRBJ2-7	.
CASRKQGARTGELFF	TGCGCCAGCAGAAAACAGGGGGCTCGCACCGGGGAGCTGTTTTTT	TRBD1	TRBV10-2	TRBJ2-2	.
CASSWGGRTGYGYTF	TGCGCCAGCAGCTGGGGGGGGCGAACAGGCTATGGCTACACCTTC	.	TRBV5-1	TRBJ1-2	.
CASSPHPGTGTYEQYF	TGTGCCAGCAGCCCCCACCCCGGGACAGGGACCTACGAGCAGTACTTC	TRBD1	TRBV9	TRBJ2-7	.
CASSSRVMNTEAFF	TGTGCCAGCAGCTCCAGGGTCATGAACACTGAAGCTTTCTTT	.	TRBV5-4	TRBJ1-1	.
CASSPPDMYEQYF	TGTGCCAGCAGTCCCCCGGACATGTACGAGCAGTACTTC	.	TRBV6-5	TRBJ2-7	.
CASSKGRYGQGSASGANVLTF	TGTGCCAGCAGCAAAGGACGGTATGGACAGGGATCGGCATCTGGGGCCAACGTCCTGACTTTC	.	TRBV21-1	TRBJ2-6	.
CASSRAGQGAQGTEAFF	TGTGCCAGCAGCAGGGCGGGACAGGGGGCCCAGGGCACTGAAGCTTTCTTT	.	TRBV21-1	TRBJ1-1	.
CASSLGFGGGQETQYF	TGTGCCAGCAGCTTAGGTTTCGGCGGGGGGCAAGAGACCCAGTACTTC	TRBD2	TRBV7-2	TRBJ2-5	few
CASSWPLAGSTSTDTQYF	TGTGCCAGCAGTTGGCCCCTAGCGGGGTCCACTAGCACAGATACGCAGTATTTT	TRBD2	TRBV2	TRBJ2-3	.
CASSFGLAGGHDEQYF	TGCGCCAGCAGCTTCGGACTAGCGGGCGGACATGACGAGCAGTACTTC	TRBD2	TRBV5-1	TRBJ2-7	.